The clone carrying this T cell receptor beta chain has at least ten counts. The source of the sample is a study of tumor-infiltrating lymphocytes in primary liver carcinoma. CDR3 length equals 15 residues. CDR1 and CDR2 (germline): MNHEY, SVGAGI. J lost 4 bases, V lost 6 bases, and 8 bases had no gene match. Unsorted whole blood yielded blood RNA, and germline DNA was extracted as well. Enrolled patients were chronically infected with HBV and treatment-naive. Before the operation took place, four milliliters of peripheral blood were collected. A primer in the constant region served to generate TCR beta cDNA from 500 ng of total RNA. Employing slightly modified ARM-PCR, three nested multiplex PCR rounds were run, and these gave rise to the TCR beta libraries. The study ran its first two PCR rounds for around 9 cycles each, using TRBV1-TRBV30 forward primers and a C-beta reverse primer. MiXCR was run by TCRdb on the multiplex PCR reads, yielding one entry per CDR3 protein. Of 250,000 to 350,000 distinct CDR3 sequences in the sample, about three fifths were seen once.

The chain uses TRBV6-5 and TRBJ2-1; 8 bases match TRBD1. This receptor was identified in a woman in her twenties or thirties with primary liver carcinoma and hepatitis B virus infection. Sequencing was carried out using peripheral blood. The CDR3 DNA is TGTGCCAGCAGCTGGGACAGGTTTGGGTACAATGAGCAGTTCTTC. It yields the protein CASSWDRFGYNEQFF.